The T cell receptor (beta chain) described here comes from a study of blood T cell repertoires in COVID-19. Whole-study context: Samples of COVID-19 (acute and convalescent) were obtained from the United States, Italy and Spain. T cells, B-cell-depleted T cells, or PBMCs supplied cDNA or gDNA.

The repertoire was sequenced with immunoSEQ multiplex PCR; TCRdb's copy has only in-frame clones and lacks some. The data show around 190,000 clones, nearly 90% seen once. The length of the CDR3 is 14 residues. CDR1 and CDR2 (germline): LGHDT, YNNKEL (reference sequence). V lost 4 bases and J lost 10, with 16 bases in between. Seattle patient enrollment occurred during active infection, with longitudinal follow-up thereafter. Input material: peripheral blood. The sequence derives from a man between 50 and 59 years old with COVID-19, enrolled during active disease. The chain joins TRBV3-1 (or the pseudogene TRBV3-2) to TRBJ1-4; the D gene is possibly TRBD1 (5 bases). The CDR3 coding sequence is TGTGCCAGCAGCCTTAAGGACAACGTCGGAAAACTGTTTTTT. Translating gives CASSLKDNVGKLFF.